The rows below give T cell receptor beta chains drawn from one sample of a study of regulatory T cells in long-lasting Graves disease. TCRdb ran MiXCR on the multiplex PCR reads and lists one entry per CDR3 protein. Of about 470,000 distinct CDR3 sequences in the sample, under 15% are singletons; the top ten hold roughly 17%. The sample was also linked to a second study, of T cells in Graves' hyperthyroidism and ophthalmopathy.

The input for sequencing was peripheral blood mononuclear cells (PBMCs), taken at new diagnosis, from a patient treated with antithyroid drugs. The receptors derive from a woman aged 25 to 39 with Graves disease. CDR3s include the opening cysteine and the closing phenylalanine or tryptophan. The D gene is left open where the match is weak. The size of a clone is reported for some rows only, either as once, few or many, or as a class for expanded clones.

TRBV30	TRBJ2-7	few	TRBD1	TGTGCCTGGAGTGTAACGGACAGGGTTAGCTTC	CAWSVTDRVSF
TRBV12-3/TRBV12-4	TRBJ2-1	many	TRBD1	TGTGCCAGCAATTCCCTCGGGGACAGTGCAAACAATGAGCAGTTCTTC	CASNSLGDSANNEQFF
TRBV12-3/TRBV12-4	TRBJ1-2	many	TRBD1	TGTGCCAGCAGTTTAAGGACAGGGGCTGGCTACACCTTC	CASSLRTGAGYTF
TRBV6-1	TRBJ2-1	many	TRBD2	TGTGCCAGCAATCGGGAGGGGAGGGTCAATGAGCAGTTCTTC	CASNREGRVNEQFF
TRBV27	TRBJ1-5	many	NA	TGTGCCAGCAGATCCGACAGACTTGGGTATAGCAATCAGCCCCAGCATTTT	CASRSDRLGYSNQPQHF
TRBV9	TRBJ2-7	many	NA	TGTGCCAGCAGCGCCGGGGACTCCTACGAGCAGTACTTC	CASSAGDSYEQYF
TRBV14	TRBJ1-2	few	NA	TGTGCCAGCAGCCAAGAAGCCGGGTCTGGCTACACCTTC	CASSQEAGSGYTF
TRBV6-5	TRBJ1-2	NA	NA	TGTGCCAGCAGTTACGGGGGTAGGGATGGCTACACCTTC	CASSYGGRDGYTF
TRBV27	TRBJ1-4	NA	TRBD1	TGTGCCAGCAGTCTTGGGACAGGCAATGAAAAACTGTTTTTT	CASSLGTGNEKLFF
TRBV5-6	TRBJ1-5	NA	NA	TGTGCCAGCAGCTCCCTTGGGAATCAGCCCCAGCATTTT	CASSSLGNQPQHF